Following are 3 T cell receptor beta chains from one sample sequenced in a study of T cell responses to AZD1222 COVID-19 vaccine. TCRdb's copy holds only in-frame clones and misses some; the assay was immunoSEQ multiplex PCR. The sample has 75,000 to 95,000 clones; nearly 90% are singletons. The specimen was peripheral blood, collected on day 0 of AZD1222 vaccination. The origin of the receptors is an adult in good health.

The gene calls are TRBV4-3 and TRBJ1-2, with a tentative D call TRBD1 (5 bases). Trimming left V 4 bases short and J 8 bases short, with 20 bases between. CDR1 is LGHNA, CDR2 YSLEER, per germline. The CDR3 covers 15 residues. CDR3: CASSRNYQGLNGYTF. In DNA form, the CDR3 reads TGCGCCAGCAGCCGGAACTACCAGGGTTTGAACGGCTACACCTTC.

The V and J genes are TRBV4-1 and TRBJ2-7; 10 bases match TRBD1. V shed 0 bases, J shed 1 base, and the junction held 6 bases outside the gene matches. Germline V gene sequence: CDR1 MGHRA, CDR2 YSYEKL. The CDR3 is 17 residues long. In DNA form, the CDR3 reads TGCGCCAGCAGCCAAGATCGGGACAGGGGCCAGTCCTACGAGCAGTACTTC. It encodes CASSQDRDRGQSYEQYF.

The chain carries TRBV29-1 and TRBJ1-1; D call uncertain. Germline assignment: CDR1 SQVTM and CDR2 ANQGSEA. This CDR3 spans 14 amino acids. Trimming shortened V by 4 bases and J by 0 bases, and 12 bases separated the two germline ends. CDR3 in DNA: TGCAGCGTTGTTCGGGGAGCCATGAACACTGAAGCTTTCTTT. Its protein is CSVVRGAMNTEAFF.